The rows below give T cell receptor beta chains drawn from one sample of a study of T cells in Graves' hyperthyroidism and ophthalmopathy. MiXCR, applied by TCRdb to the multiplex PCR reads, yields one record per CDR3 protein. This table has some 250,000 distinct CDR3 sequences, more than 14% appearing once. The sample comprised blood. Every receptor here comes from a woman aged 40 to 50 with Graves' hyperthyroidism that later progressed to Graves' ophthalmopathy. Both conserved end residues are part of each CDR3. The D gene is left open where the match is weak. Clone size is given for some rows only: seen once, a few or many times, or a class if the clone is expanded.

v_gene,abundance,j_gene,d_gene,CDR3nt,CDR3aa
TRBV19,many,TRBJ1-5,-,TGTGCCAGTAGTATGGGTCCTGCTGTGGGTCAGCCCCAGCATTTT,CASSMGPAVGQPQHF
TRBV5-8,many,TRBJ2-7,TRBD1,TGTGCCAGCAACGGCGGGACAGGGGGACCCTACGAGCAGTACTTC,CASNGGTGGPYEQYF
TRBV20-1,many,TRBJ2-5,TRBD2,TGCAGTGCTAGTAGGCCTAGCGGAACACAAGAGACCCAGTACTTC,CSASRPSGTQETQYF
TRBV11-2,many,TRBJ2-7,-,TGTGCCAGCAGTTCCGGAGAGGGAGGATCCTACGAGCAGTACTTC,CASSSGEGGSYEQYF
TRBV29-1,many,TRBJ2-5,-,TGCAGCGTACAATCCGATACGTACCAAGAGACCCAGTACTTC,CSVQSDTYQETQYF
TRBV7-9,many,TRBJ1-3,-,TGTGCCAGCAGCCCACAGACTACACGGAGCTCTGGAAACACCATATATTTT,CASSPQTTRSSGNTIYF
TRBV4-1,few,TRBJ1-4,TRBD1,TGCGCCAGCAGCCAAACCGGGACAGGGACTGAAAAACTGTTTTTT,CASSQTGTGTEKLFF
TRBV6-4,-,TRBJ2-6,-,TGTGCCAGCTCACCTGGCTCTGGGGCCAACGTCCTGACTTTC,CASSPGSGANVLTF
TRBV19,many,TRBJ1-5,-,TGTGCCACTTCCACCGTCGGTCAGCCCCAGCATTTT,CATSTVGQPQHF
TRBV10-3,many,TRBJ2-1,TRBD2,TGTGCCATCGCGACTAGCGGGGGCGGAAATGAGCAGTTCTTC,CAIATSGGGNEQFF
TRBV2,many,TRBJ1-5,-,TGTGCCAGCAGTGGGGTGAGCAATCAGCCCCAGCATTTT,CASSGVSNQPQHF
TRBV5-1,many,TRBJ2-7,-,TGCGCCAGCAGCTGGACCCTCCAGGGCCCCTACGAGCAGTACTTC,CASSWTLQGPYEQYF
TRBV28,-,TRBJ2-7,TRBD2,TGTGCCAGCAGTTTAACTAGCGGCACCTACGAGCAGTACTTC,CASSLTSGTYEQYF
TRBV5-5,many,TRBJ2-3,-,TGTGCCAGCAGCTTGTCCCTATGGGGGGCGAGGACAGATACGCAGTATTTT,CASSLSLWGARTDTQYF
TRBV29-1,-,TRBJ1-4,-,TGCAGCGTTGAACCCCGGGGGGGGGTACTGAGTAAACTGTTTTTT,CSVEPRGGVLSKLFF
TRBV5-6,-,TRBJ1-2,TRBD1,TGTGCCAGCAGCTTGGGACAGGGAAGCTACTATGGCTACACCTTC,CASSLGQGSYYGYTF
TRBV18,-,TRBJ2-3,-,TGTGCCAGCTCCTTTCGGGGGCAGAACACAGATACGCAGTATTTT,CASSFRGQNTDTQYF
TRBV28,many,TRBJ1-1,-,TGTGCCAGCAGTTTTTACAGGTCGGTGAACACTGAAGCTTTCTTT,CASSFYRSVNTEAFF
TRBV10-1,many,TRBJ2-5,-,TGCGCCAGCAGTGAGTGGTATTTGGGGACCCAGTACTTC,CASSEWYLGTQYF
TRBV20-1,many,TRBJ1-5,-,TGCAGTGCTCGCTCTGACAGTAGCAATCAGCCCCAGCATTTT,CSARSDSSNQPQHF
TRBV5-5,many,TRBJ2-2,-,TGTGCCAGCAGCTTGGGACGGACGCTCTCGATTACCACCGGGGAGCTGTTTTTT,CASSLGRTLSITTGELFF
TRBV19,few,TRBJ2-1,-,TGTGCCAGTAGTATAGTTTCAGGGGCGTTGAATGAGCAGTTCTTC,CASSIVSGALNEQFF
TRBV13,many,TRBJ2-7,TRBD2,TGTGCCAGCAGGGCGTGGGACTACGTCCACGAGCAGTACTTC,CASRAWDYVHEQYF
TRBV4-1,many,TRBJ2-7,-,TGCGCCAGCAGCCAAGTGGGCCATGGCCCCTACGAGCAGTACTTC,CASSQVGHGPYEQYF
TRBV28,many,TRBJ2-7,TRBD1,TGTGCCAGCAGGACAGGGGGCGCGTCCTACGAGCAGTACTTC,CASRTGGASYEQYF
TRBV11-2,many,TRBJ2-2,TRBD2,TGTGCCAGCAGCTTAGGAGGTAGCGGGAGAAGAACCGGGGAGCTGTTTTTT,CASSLGGSGRRTGELFF
TRBV15,few,TRBJ2-3,-,TGTGCCACCAGCAGAGATAGCGGCACAGATACGCAGTATTTT,CATSRDSGTDTQYF
TRBV2,many,TRBJ2-5,-,TGTGCCAGCGGGACGAGCTGGGAGACCCAGTACTTC,CASGTSWETQYF
TRBV5-5,-,TRBJ2-7,TRBD2,TGTGCCAGCAGCGATGGACTAGGGACGGACGAGCAGTACTTC,CASSDGLGTDEQYF